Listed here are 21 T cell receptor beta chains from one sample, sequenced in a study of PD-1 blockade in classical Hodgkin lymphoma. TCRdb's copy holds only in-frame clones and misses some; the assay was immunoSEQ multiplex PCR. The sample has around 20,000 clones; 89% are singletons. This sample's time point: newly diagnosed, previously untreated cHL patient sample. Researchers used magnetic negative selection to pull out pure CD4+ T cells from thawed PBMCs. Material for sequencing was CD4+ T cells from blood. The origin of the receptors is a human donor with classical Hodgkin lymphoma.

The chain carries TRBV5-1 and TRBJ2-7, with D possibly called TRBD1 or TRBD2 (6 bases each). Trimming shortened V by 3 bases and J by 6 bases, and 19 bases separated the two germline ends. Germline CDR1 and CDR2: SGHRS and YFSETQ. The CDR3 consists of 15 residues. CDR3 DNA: TGCGCCAGCAGCTGGGGGTTTGGGGGGCTAGCCGAGCAGTACTTC. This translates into CASSWGFGGLAEQYF.

The chain's CDR3 is CASSVAGTTDTQYF. CDR3 nucleotide sequence: TGTGCCAGCAGCGTAGCGGGGACCACAGATACGCAGTATTTT. This rearrangement joins TRBV9 to TRBJ2-3; D tentatively fits TRBD1 or TRBD2 (5 bases each). Between the trimmed V and J ends, which lost 0 bases and 2 bases, there was a span of 7 bases. The germline gives CDR1 SGDLS, CDR2 YYNGEE. CDR3 length equals 14 residues.

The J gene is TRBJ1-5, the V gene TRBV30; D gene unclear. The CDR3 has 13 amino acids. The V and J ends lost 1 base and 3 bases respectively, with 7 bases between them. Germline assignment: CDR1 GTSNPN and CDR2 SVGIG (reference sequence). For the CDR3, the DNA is TGTGCCTGGAGTGGTGGATCCAATCAGCCCCAGCATTTT. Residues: CAWSGGSNQPQHF. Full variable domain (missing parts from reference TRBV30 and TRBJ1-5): SQTIHQWPATLVQPVGSPLSLECTVEGTSNPNLYWYRQAAGRGLQLLFYSVGIGQISSEVPQNLSASRPQDRQFILSSKKLLLSDSGFYLCAWSGGSNQPQHFGDGTRLSIL.

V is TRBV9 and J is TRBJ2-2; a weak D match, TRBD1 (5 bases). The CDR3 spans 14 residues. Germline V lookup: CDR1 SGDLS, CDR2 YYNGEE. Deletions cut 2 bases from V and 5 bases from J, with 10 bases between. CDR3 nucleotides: TGTGCCAGCAGCGTCTTCCAGGGTACCGGGGAGCTGTTTTTT. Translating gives CASSVFQGTGELFF.

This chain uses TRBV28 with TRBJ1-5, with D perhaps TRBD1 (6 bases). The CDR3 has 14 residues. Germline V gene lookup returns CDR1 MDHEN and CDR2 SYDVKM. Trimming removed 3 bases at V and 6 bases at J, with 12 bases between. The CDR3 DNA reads TGTGCCAGCAGTTTCCGGGGGCCGGGTCAGCCCCAGCATTTT. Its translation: CASSFRGPGQPQHF.

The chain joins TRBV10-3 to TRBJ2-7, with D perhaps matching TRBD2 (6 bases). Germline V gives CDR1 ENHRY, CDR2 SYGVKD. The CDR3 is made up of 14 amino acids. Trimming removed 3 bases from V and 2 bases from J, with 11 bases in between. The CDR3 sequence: CAISEVTGAYEQYF. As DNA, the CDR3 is TGTGCCATCAGTGAAGTCACGGGGGCCTACGAGCAGTACTTC.

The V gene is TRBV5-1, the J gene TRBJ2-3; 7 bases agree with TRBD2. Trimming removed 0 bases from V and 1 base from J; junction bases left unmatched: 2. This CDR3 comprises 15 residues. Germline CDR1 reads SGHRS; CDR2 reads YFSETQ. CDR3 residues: CASSLALAGTDTQYF. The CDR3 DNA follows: TGCGCCAGCAGCTTGGCCCTAGCGGGCACAGATACGCAGTATTTT.

CDR3 residues: CASRDLRDGNTGELFF. The CDR3 DNA sequence: TGTGCCAGCCGAGACCTTCGGGACGGCAACACCGGGGAGCTGTTTTTT. The V and J genes are TRBV2 and TRBJ2-2; D possibly matches TRBD1 or TRBD2 (5 bases each). There are 16 residues in the CDR3. The V gene's germline CDR1 is SNHLY and CDR2 FYNNEI. The V end was cut by 8 bases, the J end by 2 bases, with 18 bases between.

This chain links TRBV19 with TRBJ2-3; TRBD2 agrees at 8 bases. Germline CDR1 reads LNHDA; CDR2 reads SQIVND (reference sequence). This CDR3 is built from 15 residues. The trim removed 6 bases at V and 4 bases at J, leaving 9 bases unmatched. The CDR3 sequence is CASSYAGGRSDTQYF. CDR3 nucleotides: TGTGCCAGTAGCTATGCGGGGGGCCGGTCAGATACGCAGTATTTT.

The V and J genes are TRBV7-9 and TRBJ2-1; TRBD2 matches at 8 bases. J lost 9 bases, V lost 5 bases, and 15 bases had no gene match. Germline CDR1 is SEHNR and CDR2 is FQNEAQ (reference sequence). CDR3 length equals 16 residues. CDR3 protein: CASSSRGLAGSPEQFF. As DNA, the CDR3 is TGTGCCAGCAGCAGCCGTGGGCTAGCGGGCTCCCCTGAGCAGTTCTTC. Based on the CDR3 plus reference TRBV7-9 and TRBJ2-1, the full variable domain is DTGVSQNPRHKITKRGQNVTFRCDPISEHNRLYWYRQTLGQGPEFLTYFQNEAQLEKSRLLSDRFSAERPKGSFSTLEIQRTEQGDSAMYLCASSSRGLAGSPEQFFGPGTRLTVL.

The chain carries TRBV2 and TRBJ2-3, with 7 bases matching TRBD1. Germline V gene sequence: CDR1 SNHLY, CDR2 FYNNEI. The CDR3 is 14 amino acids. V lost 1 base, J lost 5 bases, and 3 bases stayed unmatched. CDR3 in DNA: TGTGCCAGCAGTGAAGACAGGGGCCTAGATACGCAGTATTTT. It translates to CASSEDRGLDTQYF. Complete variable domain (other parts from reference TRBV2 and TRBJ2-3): EPEVTQTPSHQVTQMGQEVILRCVPISNHLYFYWYRQILGQKVEFLVSFYNNEISEKSEIFDDQFSVERPDGSNFTLKIRSTKLEDSAMYFCASSEDRGLDTQYFGPGTRLTVL.

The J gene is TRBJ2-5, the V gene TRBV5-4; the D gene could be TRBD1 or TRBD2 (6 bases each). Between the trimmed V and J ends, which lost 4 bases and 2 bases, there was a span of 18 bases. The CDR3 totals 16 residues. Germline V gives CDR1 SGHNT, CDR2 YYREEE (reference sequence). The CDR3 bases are TGTGCCAGCAGCCCCTATTTTCGGGGGCGACAAGAGACCCAGTACTTC. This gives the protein CASSPYFRGRQETQYF.

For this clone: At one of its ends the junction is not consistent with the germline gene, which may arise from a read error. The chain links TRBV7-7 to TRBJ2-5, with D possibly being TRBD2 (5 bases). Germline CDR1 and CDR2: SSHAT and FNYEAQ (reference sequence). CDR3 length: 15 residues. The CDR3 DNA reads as TGTGCTAGCAGCTTTGAGGCCAGCGGCCAAGAGACCCAGTACTTC. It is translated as CASSFEASGQETQYF.

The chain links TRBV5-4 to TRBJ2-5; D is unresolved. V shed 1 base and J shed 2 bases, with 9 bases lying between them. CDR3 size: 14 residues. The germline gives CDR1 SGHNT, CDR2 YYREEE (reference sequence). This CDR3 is CASSLRSSQETQYF. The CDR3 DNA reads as TGTGCCAGCAGCTTGCGCAGCAGTCAAGAGACCCAGTACTTC.

The CDR3 bases are TGTGCCATCAGTGATTTGGGGACTAGCGGAACCAATGAGCAGTTCTTC. Encoded protein: CAISDLGTSGTNEQFF. The V call is TRBV10-3, the J call TRBJ2-1, with 11 positions matching TRBD2. The CDR3 sequence is 16 residues long. The J segment lost 6 bases and the V segment lost 3 bases, leaving 7 bases of the junction unmatched. The germline V gene has CDR1 ENHRY and CDR2 SYGVKD.

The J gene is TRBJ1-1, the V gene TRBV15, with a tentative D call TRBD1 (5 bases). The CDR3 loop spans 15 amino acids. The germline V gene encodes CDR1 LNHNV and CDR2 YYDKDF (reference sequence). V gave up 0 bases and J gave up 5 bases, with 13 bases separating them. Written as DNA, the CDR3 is TGTGCCACCAGCAGAGATCGACGGGGGAGGACTGAAGCTTTCTTT. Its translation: CATSRDRRGRTEAFF.

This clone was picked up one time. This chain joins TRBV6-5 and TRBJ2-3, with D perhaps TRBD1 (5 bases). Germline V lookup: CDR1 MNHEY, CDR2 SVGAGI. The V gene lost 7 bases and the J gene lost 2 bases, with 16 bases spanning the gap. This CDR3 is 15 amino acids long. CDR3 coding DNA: TGTGCCAGCATGGTCAGGGTCTTTTACACAGATACGCAGTATTTT. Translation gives CASMVRVFYTDTQYF.

DNA of the CDR3: TGTGCCAGCAGCTCCTCCTTTGGCTCCTACAATGAGCAGTTCTTC. Protein: CASSSSFGSYNEQFF. V is TRBV7-2 and J is TRBJ2-1; no clear D. The CDR3 covers 15 residues. With 4 bases removed from V and 0 bases from J, the gap between germline ends came to 10 bases. The germline V gene has CDR1 SGHTA and CDR2 FQGNSA.

The CDR3 sequence: CASSFGTSGEAQYF. The CDR3 nucleotides are TGTGCCAGCAGCTTCGGGACTAGCGGCGAGGCGCAGTATTTT. The chain combines TRBV5-8 with TRBJ2-3, with 11 positions matching TRBD2. J was trimmed by 10 bases and V by 2 bases; bases with no gene match: 6. Germline loops: CDR1 SGHTS, CDR2 YDEGEE. The CDR3 consists of 14 residues.

CDR3 sequence (DNA): TGTGCCAGCAGTCCATCCAGGGCAGGGGGCCAGCCCCAGCATTTT. It translates to CASSPSRAGGQPQHF. The J gene is TRBJ1-5, the V gene TRBV6-5, with 8 positions matching TRBD1. V shed 5 bases and J 7 bases; nucleotides not matched to a gene: 10. CDR1 and CDR2 from the germline V gene are MNHEY and SVGAGI. The CDR3 covers 15 residues.

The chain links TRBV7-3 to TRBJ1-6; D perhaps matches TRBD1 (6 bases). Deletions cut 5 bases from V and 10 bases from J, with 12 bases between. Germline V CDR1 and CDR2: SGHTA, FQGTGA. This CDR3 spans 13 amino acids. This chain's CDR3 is CASSENRDSPLHF. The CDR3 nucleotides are TGTGCCAGCAGCGAAAACAGGGACTCACCCCTCCACTTT.